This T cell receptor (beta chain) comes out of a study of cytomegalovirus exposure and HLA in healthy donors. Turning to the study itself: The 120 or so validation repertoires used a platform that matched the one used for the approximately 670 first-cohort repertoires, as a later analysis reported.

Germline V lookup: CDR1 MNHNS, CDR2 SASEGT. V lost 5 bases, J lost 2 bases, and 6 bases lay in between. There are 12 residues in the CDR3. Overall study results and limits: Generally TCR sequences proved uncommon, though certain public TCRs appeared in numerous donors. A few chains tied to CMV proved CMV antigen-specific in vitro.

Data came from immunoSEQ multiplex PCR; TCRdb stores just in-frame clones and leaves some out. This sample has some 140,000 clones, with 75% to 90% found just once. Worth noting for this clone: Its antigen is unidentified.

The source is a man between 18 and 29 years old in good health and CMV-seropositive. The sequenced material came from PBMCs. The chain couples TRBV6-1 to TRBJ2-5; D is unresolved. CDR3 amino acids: CASSLEQETQYF. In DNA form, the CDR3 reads TGTGCCAGCAGTTTGGAGCAAGAGACCCAGTACTTC.